This section outlines one T cell receptor (beta chain) sequence together with its context. Antigen specificity is unknown. Investigators profiled TCR beta VDJ and CDR3 from genomic DNA template. TCRdb passed the reads through MiXCR, listing each CDR3 protein once. The sample has hundreds of thousands of distinct CDR3 sequences, about two thirds seen once. This entry belongs to a study of CD8+CD57+ T cells in acquired aplastic anemia. Study information: Recorded DNA amounts for sorted CD4+ and CD8+ cells had an average of around 3.4 ug.

Notes on the study in general: In CD8+ cells, Simpson's diversity showed no significant difference between patients and controls.

The V end was cut by 3 bases, the J end by 2 bases, with 4 bases between. CDR3 length: 12 amino acids. Germline V gene sequence: CDR1 SEHNR, CDR2 FQNEAQ (reference sequence). This chain joins TRBV7-9 and TRBJ1-1; no clear D gene. The clonotype comes from a human donor in good health, serving as a control. The source material was sorted CD4+, CD8+, or CD8+CD57+ T cells (not recorded which) from PBMCs. CDR3 residues: CASSLVNTEAFF. The CDR3 bases are TGTGCCAGCAGCTTGGTTAACACTGAAGCTTTCTTT.